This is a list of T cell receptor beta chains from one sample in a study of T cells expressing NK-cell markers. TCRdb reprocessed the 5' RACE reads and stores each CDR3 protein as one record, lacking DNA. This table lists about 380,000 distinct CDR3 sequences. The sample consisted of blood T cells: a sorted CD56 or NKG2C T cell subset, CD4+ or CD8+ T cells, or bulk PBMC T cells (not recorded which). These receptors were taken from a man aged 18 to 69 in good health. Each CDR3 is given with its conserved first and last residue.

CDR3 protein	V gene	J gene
CASREWDLGNTIYF	TRBV7-6	TRBJ1-3
CASSVLAGATYEQYF	TRBV6-1	TRBJ2-7
CSASGGGGNTQYF	TRBV20-1	TRBJ2-3
CSVGGGFQPQHF	TRBV29-1	TRBJ1-5
CASSLRLTGTSNYEQYF	TRBV5-8	TRBJ2-7
CASSQDRAIKTQYF	TRBV5-1	TRBJ2-5
CASSRRIGAYSRAYEQYF	TRBV6-5	TRBJ2-7
CASSRLGGLYNEQFF	TRBV3-1	TRBJ2-1
CASSLAGTGGEQFF	TRBV7-9	TRBJ2-1
CASSWDRRYEQYF	TRBV28	TRBJ2-7
CASSLGVEGVETQYF	TRBV11-2	TRBJ2-5
CASSPRGGATYEQYF	TRBV7-9	TRBJ2-7
CASSLGGGGAKTYEQYF	TRBV5-1	TRBJ2-7
CASSLAWGTISNTGELFF	TRBV5-5	TRBJ2-2
CTSSQDRETSGGATDTQYF	TRBV1	TRBJ2-3
CASSVGQTNTEAFF	TRBV9	TRBJ1-1
CASSNRQGLGYNEQFF	TRBV5-8	TRBJ2-1
CASSWGTSGGPEQFF	TRBV5-1	TRBJ2-1
CASSYDRGSYEQYF	TRBV11-2	TRBJ2-7
CSARDLLAGGGGDTQYF	TRBV20-1	TRBJ2-3
CASSGGKITGLDNQPQHF	TRBV6-1	TRBJ1-5
CASSPGTGVFSYEQYF	TRBV18	TRBJ2-7
CASSSWTSGGTDTQYF	TRBV12-3/TRBV12-4	TRBJ2-3
CASRRRQGLDTEAFF	TRBV3-1	TRBJ1-1
CASSYKFLAGGYEQYF	TRBV6-5	TRBJ2-7
CASSKVGGGFGSYLGDTDTQYF	TRBV21-1	TRBJ2-3
CASPGSGGYQETQYF	TRBV2	TRBJ2-5
CASSPVGRVVDEQYF	TRBV18	TRBJ2-7
CASSQDRGGNQPQHF	TRBV2	TRBJ1-5
CASSPRGAGGVETQYF	TRBV9	TRBJ2-5
CASSPWASGRNIQYF	TRBV5-6	TRBJ2-4
CASSTKWTGFNSPLHF	TRBV6-1	TRBJ1-6
CASSLTRGGHEQFF	TRBV11-2	TRBJ2-1
CATTSLDSGGAGEQYF	TRBV6-1	TRBJ2-7
CASSPGRDYRTDTQYF	TRBV5-5	TRBJ2-3
CASSPRTGRSYEQYF	TRBV18	TRBJ2-7
CASSKGRETDTQYF	TRBV21-1	TRBJ2-3